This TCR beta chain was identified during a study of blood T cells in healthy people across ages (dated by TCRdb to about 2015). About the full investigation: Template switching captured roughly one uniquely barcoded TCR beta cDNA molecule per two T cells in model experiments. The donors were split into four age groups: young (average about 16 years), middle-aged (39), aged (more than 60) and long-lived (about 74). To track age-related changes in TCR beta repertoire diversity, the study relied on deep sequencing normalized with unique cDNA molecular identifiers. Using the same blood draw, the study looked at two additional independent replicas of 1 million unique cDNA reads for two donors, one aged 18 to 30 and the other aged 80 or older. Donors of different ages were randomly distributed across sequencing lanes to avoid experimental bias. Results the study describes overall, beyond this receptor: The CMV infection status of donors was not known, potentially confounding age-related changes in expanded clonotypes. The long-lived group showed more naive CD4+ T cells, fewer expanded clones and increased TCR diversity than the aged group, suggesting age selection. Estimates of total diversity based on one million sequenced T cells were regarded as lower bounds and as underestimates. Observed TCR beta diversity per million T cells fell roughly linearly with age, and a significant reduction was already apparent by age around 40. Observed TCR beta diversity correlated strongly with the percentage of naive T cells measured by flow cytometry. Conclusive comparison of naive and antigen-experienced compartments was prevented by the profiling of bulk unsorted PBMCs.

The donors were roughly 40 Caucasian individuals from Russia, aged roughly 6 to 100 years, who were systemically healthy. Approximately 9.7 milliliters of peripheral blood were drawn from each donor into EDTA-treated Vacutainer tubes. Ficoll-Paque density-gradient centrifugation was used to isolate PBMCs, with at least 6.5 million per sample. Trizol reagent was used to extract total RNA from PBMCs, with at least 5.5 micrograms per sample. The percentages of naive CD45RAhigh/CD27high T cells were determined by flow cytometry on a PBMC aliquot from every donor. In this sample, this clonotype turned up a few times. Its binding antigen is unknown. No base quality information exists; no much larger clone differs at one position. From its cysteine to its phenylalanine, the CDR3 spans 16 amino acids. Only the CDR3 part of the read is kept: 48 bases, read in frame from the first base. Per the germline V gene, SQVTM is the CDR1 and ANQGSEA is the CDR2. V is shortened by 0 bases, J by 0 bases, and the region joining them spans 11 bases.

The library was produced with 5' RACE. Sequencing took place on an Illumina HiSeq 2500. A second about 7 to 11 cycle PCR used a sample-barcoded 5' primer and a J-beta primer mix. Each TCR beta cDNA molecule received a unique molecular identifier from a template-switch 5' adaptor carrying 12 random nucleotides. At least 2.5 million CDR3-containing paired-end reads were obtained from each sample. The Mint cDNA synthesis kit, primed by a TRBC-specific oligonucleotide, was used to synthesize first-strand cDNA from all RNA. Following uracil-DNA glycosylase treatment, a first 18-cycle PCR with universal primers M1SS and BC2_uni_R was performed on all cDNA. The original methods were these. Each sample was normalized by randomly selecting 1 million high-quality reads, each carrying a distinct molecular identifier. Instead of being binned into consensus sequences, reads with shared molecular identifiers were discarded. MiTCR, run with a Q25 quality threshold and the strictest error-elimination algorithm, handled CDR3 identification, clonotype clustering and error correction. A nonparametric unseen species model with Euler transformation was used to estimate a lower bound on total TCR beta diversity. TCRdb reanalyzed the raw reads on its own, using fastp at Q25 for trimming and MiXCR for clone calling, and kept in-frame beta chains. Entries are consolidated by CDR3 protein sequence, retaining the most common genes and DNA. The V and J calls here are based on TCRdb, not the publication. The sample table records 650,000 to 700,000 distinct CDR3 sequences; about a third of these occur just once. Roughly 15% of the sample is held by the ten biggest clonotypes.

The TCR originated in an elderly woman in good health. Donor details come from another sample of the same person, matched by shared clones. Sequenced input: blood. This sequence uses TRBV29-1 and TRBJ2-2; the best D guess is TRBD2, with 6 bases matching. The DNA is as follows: TGCAGCGTTGAAGAGACCGGGACTTCGAACACCGGGGAGCTGTTTTTT. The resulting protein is CSVEETGTSNTGELFF.